The following is a T cell receptor beta chain sequence with its context. Its cognate antigen is unknown. These data come from a study of T cell responses to AZD1222 COVID-19 vaccine. Study conclusions and caveats: The CD4 TCRs associated with vaccination extended across spike and predominated at 160-218 and 743-854.

This table comes from immunoSEQ multiplex PCR, and its TCRdb copy is limited to in-frame clones, with some not included. Of tens of thousands of clones listed, 85% to 90% are singletons. The clonotype comes from an adult in good health. The specimen was peripheral blood, collected on day 0 of AZD1222 vaccination.

The CDR3 DNA sequence: TGTGCCAGCAGCTTGGCGGGAAACACCATATATTTT. Translating gives CASSLAGNTIYF. The V and J genes are TRBV5-6 and TRBJ1-3; D remains unclear. Trimming took off 0 bases at V and 4 bases at J, with 2 bases between the two ends. Per germline, CDR1 SGHDT and CDR2 YYEEEE. The CDR3 runs to 12 residues.